This passage covers 32 T cell receptor beta chains from one sample sequenced in a study of T cell clones after liver transplantation. Clones were sequenced by immunoSEQ multiplex PCR, and TCRdb holds only the in-frame ones, with some missing. The data contain 7,000 or so clones, 70% of them singletons. Specimen: CD8+ T cells from blood, collected before liver transplant. The receptors stem from a human donor who received a liver transplant.

The chain carries TRBV4-3 and TRBJ2-1, with 7 bases matching TRBD2. Germline CDR1 reads LGHNA; CDR2 reads YSLEER. After removal of 0 bases from V and 9 bases from J, the junction contained 8 bases not matched to a gene. The CDR3 runs to 15 residues. The DNA of the CDR3 is TGCGCCAGCAGCCAAGATCCAGCGGGATCGATTGAGCAGTTCTTC. Its protein is CASSQDPAGSIEQFF.

As to this clone: Other DNA sequences in the same sample also yield this CDR3. The rearrangement joins TRBV15 to TRBJ2-5, with D tentatively TRBD1 or TRBD2 (5 bases each). The germline V and J ends were trimmed by 3 bases and 3 bases, with 8 bases remaining between them. Germline CDR1 reads LNHNV; CDR2 reads YYDKDF (reference sequence). The CDR3 spans 13 residues. The CDR3 loop is CATSRQGEETQYF. The CDR3 nucleotides are TGTGCCACCAGCAGGCAGGGAGAAGAGACCCAGTACTTC.

The chain joins TRBV19 to TRBJ2-1, with 7 positions matching TRBD1. The CDR3 is made up of 16 amino acids. The V and J ends lost 3 bases and 0 bases, in that order; junction bases with no gene match: 5. The V gene's germline CDR1 is LNHDA and CDR2 SQIVND (reference sequence). CDR3 nucleotide sequence: TGTGCCAGTAGTATTATAGAGGGGGCCTCCTACAATGAGCAGTTCTTC. Protein product: CASSIIEGASYNEQFF.

The chain combines TRBV19 with TRBJ1-3; D perhaps matches TRBD1 (5 bases). V lost 3 bases and J lost 0, with 9 bases in between. The CDR3 length is 15 residues. Germline assignment: CDR1 LNHDA and CDR2 SQIVND (reference sequence). This CDR3 is CASSINTGSGNTIYF. In DNA, the CDR3 is TGTGCCAGTAGTATTAACACAGGCTCTGGAAACACCATATATTTT.

The V and J genes are TRBV2 and TRBJ1-5; weak D call: TRBD1 (6 bases). CDR1 is SNHLY, CDR2 FYNNEI, per germline. CDR3 length: 16 residues. V dropped 6 bases and J dropped 4 bases, with 19 bases sitting between them. Here the CDR3 reads CASRPGGLRGNQPQHF. The CDR3 DNA follows: TGTGCCAGCAGGCCCGGCGGGTTAAGGGGGAATCAGCCCCAGCATTTT.

The chain carries TRBV19 and TRBJ2-1, with D possibly TRBD2 on 5 matching bases. V was cut by 5 bases and J by 4 bases, with 12 bases left in between. The CDR3 totals 14 residues. CDR1 LNHDA and CDR2 SQIVND come from the germline V gene (reference sequence). Written as DNA, the CDR3 is TGTGCCAGTAGTTTGAGCGGTGATTACAATGAGCAGTTCTTC. Translated, it gives CASSLSGDYNEQFF.

DNA for the CDR3: TGCGCCAGCAGATTAGCGGGGGGGCCCTACAATGAGCAGTTCTTC. It codes for CASRLAGGPYNEQFF. This chain links TRBV5-1 with TRBJ2-1, with 11 bases that match TRBD2. Germline V gene sequence: CDR1 SGHRS, CDR2 YFSETQ. The trim removed 5 bases at V and 2 bases at J, leaving 3 bases unmatched. This CDR3 region has 15 residues. Drawing the rest from reference TRBV5-1 and TRBJ2-1, the complete variable domain is KAGVTQTPRYLIKTRGQQVTLSCSPISGHRSVSWYQQTPGQGLQFLFEYFSETQRNKGNFPGRFSGRQFSNSRSEMNVSTLELGDSALYLCASRLAGGPYNEQFFGPGTRLTVL.

The genes are TRBV7-9 and TRBJ2-7; maybe TRBD2 (5 bases). V was cut by 4 bases and J by 9 bases, with 16 bases left in between. The CDR3 consists of 13 residues. Germline CDR1 is SEHNR and CDR2 is FQNEAQ (reference sequence). CDR3 sequence: CASSSAAWAGQYV. In nucleotides, the CDR3 is TGTGCCAGCAGCTCAGCGGCGTGGGCCGGGCAGTACGTC.

The chain carries TRBV28 and TRBJ2-1; tentatively, D is TRBD1 (6 bases). Trimming took off 3 bases at V and 5 bases at J, with 8 bases between the two ends. The CDR3 sequence is 13 residues long. CDR1 and CDR2 from the germline V gene are MDHEN and SYDVKM. The CDR3 here is CASSFSGDNEQFF. CDR3 nucleotides: TGTGCCAGCAGTTTTTCAGGGGACAATGAGCAGTTCTTC.

This chain connects TRBV21-1 to TRBJ1-5. TRBV21-1 is annotated as a pseudogene. The CDR3 sequence is 11 residues long. The CDR3 DNA sequence: TGTGCCAGCCGTAGCAATCAGCCCCAGCATTTT. Translating it yields CASRSNQPQHF.

V gene TRBV28 combines with J gene TRBJ2-7, with D tentatively TRBD1 or TRBD2 (5 bases each). Trimming took 3 bases from V and 6 from J, leaving 12 bases between them. Per the germline V gene, CDR1 is MDHEN and CDR2 is SYDVKM. This CDR3 has 13 residues. CDR3 DNA: TGTGCCAGCAGTTTCGCAGGGAGTGGCGAGCAGTACTTC. Amino acids: CASSFAGSGEQYF.

CDR3 residues: CASSLANFASTDTQYF. The CDR3 bases are TGTGCCAGCAGCTTAGCGAATTTCGCTAGCACAGATACGCAGTATTTT. V gene TRBV7-9 combines with J gene TRBJ2-3; D call uncertain. CDR3 length: 16 residues. Germline V gives CDR1 SEHNR, CDR2 FQNEAQ (reference sequence). Trimming left V 0 bases short and J 0 bases short, with 10 bases between.

The chain couples TRBV9 to TRBJ1-1; maybe TRBD1 (6 bases). Germline loops: CDR1 SGDLS, CDR2 YYNGEE. The length of the CDR3 is 13 residues. V was shortened by 4 bases and J by 4 bases, with 11 bases between the two germline ends. CDR3 sequence: CASSQGGGTEAFF. In nucleotides, the CDR3 is TGTGCCAGCAGCCAGGGAGGGGGCACTGAAGCTTTCTTT. Using reference TRBV9 and TRBJ1-1 for the parts outside the CDR3, the full variable domain is DSGVTQTPKHLITATGQRVTLRCSPRSGDLSVYWYQQSLDQGLQFLIQYYNGEERAKGNILERFSAQQFPDLHSELNLSSLELGDSALYFCASSQGGGTEAFFGQGTRLTVV.

The rearrangement joins TRBV27 to TRBJ2-7; a weak D match, TRBD2 (6 bases). In germline, CDR1 is MNHEY, CDR2 SMNVEV (reference sequence). This CDR3 is 15 amino acids long. V shed 5 bases and J shed 0 bases, with 14 bases lying between them. In nucleotides, the CDR3 is TGTGCCAGCAGTCCACGACTAGGGACCTCCTACGAGCAGTACTTC. It translates to CASSPRLGTSYEQYF.

The rearrangement links TRBV20-1 to TRBJ2-3; D remains ambiguous. V gave up 2 bases and J gave up 8 bases, with 8 bases separating them. The CDR3 is 11 residues long. Germline assignment: CDR1 DFQATT and CDR2 SNEGSKA (reference sequence). The DNA of the CDR3 is TGCAGTGCTAGATATAGAGGTACGCAGTATTTT. As protein: CSARYRGTQYF.

The V call is TRBV6-1, the J call TRBJ2-7; 9 positions match TRBD1. Trimming took 6 bases from V and 3 from J; bases not matched to a gene: 9. In germline, CDR1 is MNHNS, CDR2 SASEGT. CDR3 length equals 15 residues. This chain's CDR3 is CASSVTGTGYYEQYF. CDR3 in DNA: TGTGCCAGCAGCGTCACCGGGACAGGGTACTACGAGCAGTACTTC.

This chain links TRBV30 with TRBJ2-1; 14 nucleotides align to TRBD2. This CDR3 is 16 amino acids long. V trimming: 2 bases; J trimming: 6 bases; junction bases outside the gene matches: 6. The germline V gene has CDR1 GTSNPN and CDR2 SVGIG (reference sequence). The CDR3 DNA sequence: TGTGCCTGGAGTATGACTAGCGGGGGGGCCCTCAATGAGCAGTTCTTC. It encodes CAWSMTSGGALNEQFF.

V usage is TRBV7-8 and J usage is TRBJ2-3; D might be TRBD2 (6 bases). Trimming removed 5 bases from V and 1 base from J, with 13 bases in between. Germline CDR1 and CDR2: SGHVS and FQNEAQ. The CDR3 contains 15 residues. This CDR3 reads CASSRRLGGTDTQYF. CDR3 nucleotide sequence: TGTGCCAGCAGCCGTCGACTAGGAGGCACAGATACGCAGTATTTT. Full variable domain (missing parts from reference TRBV7-8 and TRBJ2-3): GAGVSQSPRYKVAKRGQDVALRCDPISGHVSLFWYQQALGQGPEFLTYFQNEAQLDKSGLPSDRFFAERPEGSVSTLKIQRTQQEDSAVYLCASSRRLGGTDTQYFGPGTRLTVL.

The chain combines TRBV27 with TRBJ2-5, with TRBD1 identical over 7 bases. Looked up from germline, CDR1 is MNHEY and CDR2 is SMNVEV (reference sequence). Losses at the gene ends were 5 bases for V and 5 bases for J; bases not matched to a gene: 8. The CDR3 is 14 amino acids. The DNA of the CDR3 is TGTGCCAGCAGTCGACGGGACAGCCAGGAGACCCAGTACTTC. Its translation: CASSRRDSQETQYF.

The chain carries TRBV6-1 and TRBJ2-7; TRBD2 might be the D (5 bases). Trimming took 5 bases from V and 4 from J, leaving 15 bases between them. CDR3 length: 14 residues. Germline V gene sequence: CDR1 MNHNS, CDR2 SASEGT. The CDR3 DNA reads TGTGCCAGCAGTAAACGGGAAGGCGGATACGAGCAGTACGTC. Amino acid sequence: CASSKREGGYEQYV.

V and J are TRBV27 and TRBJ2-7; D possibly matches TRBD1 or TRBD2 (5 bases each). Trimming stripped 3 bases from V and 3 bases from J, with 15 bases between. The CDR3 is 15 amino acids. CDR1 MNHEY and CDR2 SMNVEV come from the germline V gene (reference sequence). Here the CDR3 reads CASSLIYRGRYEQYF. In nucleotides, the CDR3 is TGTGCCAGCAGTTTGATCTACCGGGGCCGCTACGAGCAGTACTTC.

The rearrangement links TRBV6-5 to TRBJ2-3; 10 nucleotides agree with TRBD2. Unmatched junction bases numbered 4, after V lost 2 bases and J lost 2 bases. This CDR3 region has 16 residues. Germline lookup yields CDR1 MNHEY and CDR2 SVGAGI. The chain's CDR3 is CASSYLGTSDTDTQYF. The DNA for the CDR3 is TGTGCCAGCAGTTACCTCGGGACTAGCGACACAGATACGCAGTATTTT.

This clone was seen more than once but under ten times. This chain links TRBV5-1 with TRBJ1-6; weak D call: TRBD1 (5 bases). This CDR3 has 15 residues. Per germline, CDR1 SGHRS and CDR2 YFSETQ. V gave up 0 bases and J gave up 14 bases, with 18 bases separating them. The DNA of the CDR3 is TGCGCCAGCAGCTTGGAGGGGACCGGGGGAGAAACCCTCCACTTT. Protein sequence: CASSLEGTGGETLHF.

The rearrangement uses TRBV19 and TRBJ1-1, with D uncertain. V was trimmed by 0 bases and J by 6 bases, leaving 20 bases between them. The germline V gene encodes CDR1 LNHDA and CDR2 SQIVND (reference sequence). This CDR3 has 17 residues. This chain's CDR3 is CASSIEDHSFTNAEAFF. Written as DNA, the CDR3 is TGTGCCAGTAGTATAGAAGACCACAGCTTCACCAACGCTGAAGCTTTCTTT. Full variable domain (missing parts from reference TRBV19 and TRBJ1-1): DGGITQSPKYLFRKEGQNVTLSCEQNLNHDAMYWYRQDPGQGLRLIYYSQIVNDFQKGDIAEGYSVSREKKESFPLTVTSAQKNPTAFYLCASSIEDHSFTNAEAFFGQGTRLTVV.

The chain has TRBV4-1 and TRBJ1-6; D unresolved. Germline CDR1 is MGHRA and CDR2 is YSYEKL. The V end was cut by 1 base, the J end by 7 bases, with 5 bases between. This CDR3 is built from 13 residues. The CDR3 sequence is CASSQGENSPLHF. The CDR3 coding sequence is TGCGCCAGCAGCCAAGGAGAGAATTCACCCCTCCACTTT.

The rearrangement uses TRBV10-3 and TRBJ2-1; D not certain. V lost 10 bases and J 0 bases, leaving 13 bases between the germline ends. Germline V gene data show CDR1 as ENHRY and CDR2 as SYGVKD. This CDR3 contains 14 residues. CDR3 sequence (DNA): TGTGCCAGCCGGAAGTTAAACTCCTACAATGAGCAGTTCTTC. It translates to CASRKLNSYNEQFF.

The gene calls are TRBV27 and TRBJ2-7, with a weak D call TRBD1 (6 bases). The CDR3 extends over 15 amino acids. Trimming shortened V by 3 bases and J by 4 bases, and 16 bases separated the two germline ends. The germline CDR1 and CDR2 sequences are MNHEY and SMNVEV (reference sequence). CDR3 nucleotides: TGTGCCAGCAGTTTGGGGTGGGGGCCCCCTTACGAGCAGTACTTC. Translation: CASSLGWGPPYEQYF.

The chain is built from TRBV28 and TRBJ1-2, with 8 bases fitting TRBD1. The germline V gene encodes CDR1 MDHEN and CDR2 SYDVKM. The CDR3 is 17 residues long. After removal of 7 bases from V and 6 bases from J, the junction contained 19 bases not matched to a gene. CDR3 coding DNA: TGTGCCAGCACCTTATCGTCTCCAGCAGACAGGGGTCATGGCTACACCTTC. It yields the protein CASTLSSPADRGHGYTF.

The chain uses TRBV6-5 and TRBJ2-1, with D possibly matching TRBD1 (6 bases). The CDR3 consists of 14 residues. V was trimmed by 0 bases and J by 8 bases, leaving 11 bases between them. The germline CDR1 and CDR2 sequences are MNHEY and SVGAGI. CDR3 DNA sequence: TGTGCCAGCAGTTACTCGAACAGGGTTGATGAGCAGTTCTTC. Protein product: CASSYSNRVDEQFF.

The chain links TRBV15 to TRBJ2-1; D remains unclear. The CDR3 covers 9 residues. The V end was cut by 4 bases, the J end by 14 bases, with 6 bases between. Germline CDR1 LNHNV, CDR2 YYDKDF (reference sequence). The CDR3 reads CATSKLEFF. The DNA for the CDR3 is TGTGCCACCAGCAAGTTGGAGTTCTTC. Full variable domain (missing parts from reference TRBV15 and TRBJ2-1): DAMVIQNPRYQVTQFGKPVTLSCSQTLNHNVMYWYQQKSSQAPKLLFHYYDKDFNNEADTPDNFQSRRPNTSFCFLDIRSPGLGDTAMYLCATSKLEFFGPGTRLTVL.

The J gene is TRBJ2-1, the V gene TRBV30; 14 nucleotides agree with TRBD2. V dropped 2 bases and J dropped 7; count of bases not matched to a gene: 13. This CDR3 has 18 amino acids. Germline lookup yields CDR1 GTSNPN and CDR2 SVGIG (reference sequence). The CDR3 protein is CAWSSGLAGGGYKNEQFF. In nucleotides, the CDR3 is TGTGCCTGGAGTAGTGGACTAGCGGGAGGAGGTTATAAAAATGAGCAGTTCTTC. The full variable domain, rest sourced from reference TRBV30 and TRBJ2-1, is SQTIHQWPATLVQPVGSPLSLECTVEGTSNPNLYWYRQAAGRGLQLLFYSVGIGQISSEVPQNLSASRPQDRQFILSSKKLLLSDSGFYLCAWSSGLAGGGYKNEQFFGPGTRLTVL.

This clone was observed a handful of times. The chain employs TRBV19 and TRBJ1-5; a weak D match, TRBD1 (5 bases). CDR1 and CDR2 (germline): LNHDA, SQIVND (reference sequence). Trimming removed 7 bases at V and 2 bases at J, with 12 bases between. The CDR3 consists of 14 residues. The CDR3 here is CASNQGMGNQPQHF. The CDR3 DNA sequence: TGTGCCAGTAATCAGGGAATGGGCAATCAGCCCCAGCATTTT.